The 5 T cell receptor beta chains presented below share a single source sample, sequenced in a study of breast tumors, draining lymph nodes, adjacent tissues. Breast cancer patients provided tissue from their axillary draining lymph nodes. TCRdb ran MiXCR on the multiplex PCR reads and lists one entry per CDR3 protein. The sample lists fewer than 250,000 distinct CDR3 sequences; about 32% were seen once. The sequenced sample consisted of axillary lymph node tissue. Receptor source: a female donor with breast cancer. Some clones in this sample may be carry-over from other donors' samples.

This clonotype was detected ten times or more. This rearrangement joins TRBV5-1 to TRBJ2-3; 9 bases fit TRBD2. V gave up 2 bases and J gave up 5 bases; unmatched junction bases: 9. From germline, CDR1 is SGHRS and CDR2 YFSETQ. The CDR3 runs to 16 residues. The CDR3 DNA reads TGCGCCAGCAGCTTACAGCATAGCGGGAGACGAGATACGCAGTATTTT. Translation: CASSLQHSGRRDTQYF.

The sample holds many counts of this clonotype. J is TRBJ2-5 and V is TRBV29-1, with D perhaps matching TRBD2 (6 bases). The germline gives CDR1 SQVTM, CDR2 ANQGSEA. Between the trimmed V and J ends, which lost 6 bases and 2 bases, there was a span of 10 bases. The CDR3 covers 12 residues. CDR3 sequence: CSVEGFQETQYF. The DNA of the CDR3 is TGCAGCGTGGAGGGATTTCAAGAGACCCAGTACTTC. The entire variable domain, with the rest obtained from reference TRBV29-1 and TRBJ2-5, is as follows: SAVISQKPSRDICQRGTSLTIQCQVDSQVTMMFWYRQQPGQSLTLIATANQGSEATYESGFVIDKFPISRPNLTFSTLTVSNMSPEDSSIYLCSVEGFQETQYFGPGTRLLVL.

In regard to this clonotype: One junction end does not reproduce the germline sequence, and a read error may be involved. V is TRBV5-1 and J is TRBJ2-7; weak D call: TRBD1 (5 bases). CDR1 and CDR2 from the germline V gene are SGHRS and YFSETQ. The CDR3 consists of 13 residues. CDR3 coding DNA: TGTGCCAGCAGCTTGAGGCAGGGCCACGAGCAGTACTTC. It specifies CASSLRQGHEQYF.

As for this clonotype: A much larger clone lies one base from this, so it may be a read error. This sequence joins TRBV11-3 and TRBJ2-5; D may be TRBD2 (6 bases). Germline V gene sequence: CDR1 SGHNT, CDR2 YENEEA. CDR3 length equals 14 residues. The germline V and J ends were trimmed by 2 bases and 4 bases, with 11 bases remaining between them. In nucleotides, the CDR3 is TGTGCCAGCAGCTTATTGACTAGGGGAGAGACCCAGTACTTC. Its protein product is CASSLLTRGETQYF.

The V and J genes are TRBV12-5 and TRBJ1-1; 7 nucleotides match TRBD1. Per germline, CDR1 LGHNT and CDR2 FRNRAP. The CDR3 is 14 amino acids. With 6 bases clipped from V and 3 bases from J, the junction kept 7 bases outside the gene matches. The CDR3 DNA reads TGTGCTAGTGGACCAGGGGGATTGGACACTGAAGCTTTCTTT. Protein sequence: CASGPGGLDTEAFF.